These 22 T cell receptor beta chains were all obtained from the same sample, sequenced in a study of blood T cell repertoires in COVID-19 (dated by TCRdb to 2018 to 2020). Receptor amplification or capture employed the immunoSEQ multiplex PCR assay. Here the immuneACCESS table is served through TCRdb, limited to in-frame sequences with V and J called. Missing clones are a known gap in these copies; in checked studies unresolved V genes cover under half, and the rest lacks a known reason. Across this sample there are tens of thousands of clones, with approximately 91% seen only once. Of the sample, around 29% is held by the ten largest clones. Sequenced: peripheral blood. The source of these receptors is a woman in her seventies with active COVID-19.

The chain employs TRBV6-5 and TRBJ1-2; 7 bases align to TRBD1. Germline loops: CDR1 MNHEY, CDR2 SVGAGI. This CDR3 is 12 amino acids long. J gave up 6 bases and V 6 bases, and 4 bases lay outside the gene matches. The CDR3 is CASRGQPDGYTF. DNA of the CDR3: TGTGCCAGCAGGGGACAGCCCGATGGCTACACCTTC.

This clone qualifies as medium-sized. The CDR3 reads CASSSGQGAGGYTF. CDR3 nucleotides: TGTGCCAGTAGTAGCGGACAGGGGGCGGGCGGCTACACCTTC. The chain recombines TRBV19 with TRBJ1-2, with 11 bases lining up with TRBD1. The V and J ends lost 4 bases and 8 bases, in that order; junction bases with no gene match: 6. Germline V gene sequence: CDR1 LNHDA, CDR2 SQIVND (reference sequence). The CDR3 is 14 amino acids.

This rearrangement joins TRBV7-2 to TRBJ1-5; D possibly corresponds to TRBD1 (5 bases). From germline, CDR1 is SGHTA and CDR2 FQGNSA. Trimming removed 0 bases at V and 3 bases at J, with 9 bases between. The CDR3 has 15 amino acids. CDR3 in DNA: TGTGCCAGCAGCTTAGCTTCAGGGTTCAATCAGCCCCAGCATTTT. Protein sequence: CASSLASGFNQPQHF.

The chain carries TRBV2 and TRBJ2-5; TRBD1 is a possible D gene (5 bases). This CDR3 has 17 amino acids. Deletions cut 2 bases from V and 2 bases from J, with 18 bases between. Germline loops: CDR1 SNHLY, CDR2 FYNNEI. CDR3 bases: TGTGCCAGCAGTGAACCGGACGCAGGGCTCGTTCAAGAGACCCAGTACTTC. Residues: CASSEPDAGLVQETQYF.

V is TRBV7-2 and J is TRBJ2-1; 10 bases are a match to TRBD2. Per the germline V gene, CDR1 is SGHTA and CDR2 is FQGNSA. V shed 1 base and J 2 bases; nucleotides not matched to a gene: 2. The CDR3 extends over 16 amino acids. CDR3 loop: CASSLVSGGAYNEQFF. The CDR3 DNA follows: TGTGCCAGCAGCTTAGTGAGCGGGGGGGCCTACAATGAGCAGTTCTTC. Complete variable domain (other parts from reference TRBV7-2 and TRBJ2-1): GAGVSQSPSNKVTEKGKDVELRCDPISGHTALYWYRQSLGQGLEFLIYFQGNSAPDKSGLPSDRFSAERTGGSVSTLTIQRTQQEDSAVYLCASSLVSGGAYNEQFFGPGTRLTVL.

The chain links TRBV5-8 to TRBJ2-1, with D unresolved. The CDR3 length is 13 residues. Germline V CDR1 and CDR2: SGHTS, YDEGEE. V lost 3 bases to trimming and J lost 9 bases, with 13 bases between them. CDR3 sequence (DNA): TGTGCCAGCAGCTCCCGCCTGAGCTCTGAGCAGTTCTTC. Translating it yields CASSSRLSSEQFF.

With regard to this clone: Other DNA sequences from this sample encode an identical CDR3 as well. This chain connects TRBV28 to TRBJ2-2; 9 nucleotides line up with TRBD2. CDR3 length equals 15 residues. V dropped 5 bases and J dropped 4; count of bases not matched to a gene: 5. The germline V gene has CDR1 MDHEN and CDR2 SYDVKM. The CDR3 here is CASSRRGGVTGELFF. In nucleotides, the CDR3 is TGTGCCAGCAGTAGGCGGGGGGGGGTCACCGGGGAGCTGTTTTTT.

The V call is TRBV6-1, the J call TRBJ2-7, with 7 bases matching TRBD1. This CDR3 has 15 residues. V lost 3 bases and J lost 1; bases outside the gene matches: 6. CDR1 and CDR2 (germline): MNHNS, SASEGT. CDR3 sequence: CASSESGTASYEQYF. CDR3 nucleotide sequence: TGTGCCAGCAGTGAGTCCGGGACAGCTTCCTACGAGCAGTACTTC.

This chain's CDR3 is CATDRGQGTDTQYF. The CDR3 bases are TGTGCCACGGACAGGGGGCAGGGAACAGATACGCAGTATTTT. This chain joins TRBV2 and TRBJ2-3; 11 bases match TRBD1. Germline trimming cut 10 bases from V and 3 bases from J; bases unmatched to any gene: 6. This CDR3 has 14 amino acids. From germline, CDR1 is SNHLY and CDR2 FYNNEI.

The genes are TRBV28 and TRBJ2-7, with 11 bases matching TRBD2. The CDR3 runs 15 residues. Per germline, CDR1 MDHEN and CDR2 SYDVKM. The V and J ends lost 6 bases and 3 bases, in that order; junction bases with no gene match: 7. The CDR3 DNA reads TGTGCCAGCAGGGGTAGCGGGGGGGATTTCTACGAGCAGTACTTC. Translating it yields CASRGSGGDFYEQYF.

This chain joins TRBV9 and TRBJ2-5; TRBD2 matches 9 bases. Germline CDR1 reads SGDLS; CDR2 reads YYNGEE. This CDR3 has 20 residues. V shed 5 bases and J 4 bases; nucleotides not matched to a gene: 24. CDR3 in amino acids: CASSLGLVFRRGGRGETQYF. The CDR3 DNA reads TGTGCCAGCAGTCTCGGTTTGGTTTTTCGGCGGGGGGGAAGGGGAGAGACCCAGTACTTC.

The chain uses TRBV6-1 and TRBJ1-1; D gene unclear. The CDR3 runs 15 residues. The V and J ends lost 3 bases and 1 base respectively, with 12 bases between them. Germline CDR1 reads MNHNS; CDR2 reads SASEGT. This CDR3 is CASSDASTGNTEAFF. The CDR3, as DNA: TGTGCCAGCAGTGATGCTTCCACGGGGAACACTGAAGCTTTCTTT.

The chain uses TRBV6-5 and TRBJ1-5; maybe TRBD1 (5 bases). The CDR3 spans 14 residues. Deletions cut 6 bases from V and 2 bases from J, with 11 bases between. Germline values: CDR1 MNHEY, CDR2 SVGAGI. CDR3 residues: CASRTGVRNQPQHF. The CDR3 bases are TGTGCCAGCAGAACAGGCGTACGCAATCAGCCCCAGCATTTT.

The chain employs TRBV4-2 and TRBJ2-1, with 13 bases lining up with TRBD2. V shed 3 bases, J shed 4 bases, and the junction held 3 bases outside the gene matches. The CDR3 totals 16 residues. From germline, CDR1 is LGHNA and CDR2 YNFKEQ. Here the CDR3 reads CASSQTSGGNYNEQFF. The CDR3, as DNA: TGTGCCAGCAGCCAGACTAGCGGGGGGAATTACAATGAGCAGTTCTTC.

In its sample, this clone was seen once. The V gene is TRBV5-1, the J gene TRBJ2-5; 9 nucleotides line up with TRBD2. The junction had 1 base not matched to a gene; V was cut back by 3 bases and J by 1 base. The germline V gene encodes CDR1 SGHRS and CDR2 YFSETQ. The CDR3 spans 14 residues. CDR3: CASSWTSAQETQYF. The CDR3, as DNA: TGCGCCAGCAGCTGGACTAGCGCCCAAGAGACCCAGTACTTC.

The rearrangement uses TRBV9 and TRBJ1-6, with D uncertain. CDR1 is SGDLS and CDR2 is YYNGEE in the germline V gene. V was clipped by 0 bases and J by 10 bases, with 8 bases between them. This CDR3 region has 13 residues. The CDR3 protein is CASSVVAGSPLHF. As DNA, the CDR3 is TGTGCCAGCAGCGTAGTGGCAGGATCACCCCTCCACTTT.

The chain carries TRBV7-3 and TRBJ1-6, with D possibly TRBD1 on 6 matching bases. V was trimmed by 2 bases and J by 10 bases, leaving 15 bases between them. The CDR3 loop spans 15 amino acids. Germline CDR1 is SGHTA and CDR2 is FQGTGA. CDR3 sequence: CASSLGGARESPLHF. As DNA, the CDR3 is TGTGCCAGCAGCTTAGGGGGGGCGAGGGAATCACCCCTCCACTTT.

In this sample, this clone turned up a few times. CDR3 nucleotides: TGTGCCAGCAGCTTAGGCCAGGGGGTGAGCGGCTACACCTTC. The encoded protein is CASSLGQGVSGYTF. The chain carries TRBV11-1 and TRBJ1-2; 7 bases map to TRBD1. Per germline, CDR1 SGHAT and CDR2 FQDESV (reference sequence). The CDR3 is 14 amino acids. Trimming at V came to 1 base and at J to 8 bases, leaving 7 bases not matched to a gene.

This sequence joins TRBV28 and TRBJ1-2; TRBD1 matches 8 bases. This CDR3 contains 15 residues. Germline CDR1 MDHEN, CDR2 SYDVKM. After removal of 5 bases from V and 2 bases from J, the junction contained 7 bases not matched to a gene. The CDR3 loop reads CASSRAGGPNYGYTF. The CDR3 DNA follows: TGTGCCAGCAGTCGTGCAGGGGGCCCGAACTATGGCTACACCTTC.

The chain recombines TRBV18 with TRBJ1-2; TRBD1 matches at 7 bases. J gave up 4 bases and V 4 bases, and 15 bases lay outside the gene matches. This CDR3 is built from 17 residues. The V gene's germline CDR1 is KGHSH and CDR2 LQKENI. In DNA, the CDR3 is TGTGCCAGCTCACTCATGTTCGACAGGGAGACTTCCTATGGCTACACCTTC. Translated: CASSLMFDRETSYGYTF.

The chain employs TRBV6-5 and TRBJ1-2; TRBD1 matches 7 bases. This CDR3 region has 13 residues. V trimming: 5 bases; J trimming: 8 bases; junction bases outside the gene matches: 8. Germline CDR1 is MNHEY and CDR2 is SVGAGI. This CDR3 reads CASSRTGARGYTF. The CDR3 DNA sequence: TGTGCCAGCAGTCGGACAGGAGCGCGCGGCTACACCTTC.

The genes are TRBV19 and TRBJ2-1, with TRBD1 as a possible D gene (6 bases). Per the germline V gene, CDR1 is LNHDA and CDR2 is SQIVND (reference sequence). This CDR3 has 16 residues. V gave up 7 bases and J gave up 0 bases, with 16 bases separating them. CDR3 DNA sequence: TGTGCCAGTAAGGGGGTAGGAGCGGCCTCCTACAATGAGCAGTTCTTC. Translation gives CASKGVGAASYNEQFF.